This T cell receptor beta chain derives from a study of blood T cell repertoires in COVID-19. Study summary: In each case, the material was cDNA or gDNA derived from T cells, B-cell-depleted T cells, or PBMCs.

The CDR3 is made up of 14 amino acids. The germline V gene encodes CDR1 MNHNS and CDR2 SASEGT. V gave up 0 bases and J gave up 6 bases, with 11 bases separating them. This clone was seen only once. Only in-frame clones appear in the TCRdb table, and some are missing; sequencing was by immunoSEQ multiplex PCR. This sample has about 200,000 clones; 81% occur once, and the top ten carry approximately 7.9%. The V call is TRBV6-1, the J call TRBJ1-2; weak D call: TRBD1 (5 bases). Sequencing used peripheral blood. The source is a woman over 75 with acute or convalescent COVID-19. Here the CDR3 reads CASSEARTTDGYTF. CDR3 DNA sequence: TGTGCCAGCAGTGAAGCCCGGACAACTGATGGCTACACCTTC.